Listed below are T cell receptor beta chains from one sample, sequenced in a study of T cells expressing NK-cell markers. After re-calling the 5' RACE reads, TCRdb lists one entry per CDR3 protein, DNA absent. In all, the sample yields 250,000 to 300,000 distinct CDR3 sequences. The sequenced material came from blood T cells: a sorted CD56 or NKG2C T cell subset, CD4+ or CD8+ T cells, or bulk PBMC T cells (not recorded which). Receptor source: a woman aged 18 to 69 in good health. Each CDR3 is given with its conserved first and last residue.

V gene: TRBV7-6
J gene: TRBJ2-2
CDR3 protein: CASSFGQGMNGELFF

V gene: TRBV6-1
J gene: TRBJ1-6
CDR3 protein: CASSEARRQRSPLHF

V gene: TRBV5-5
J gene: TRBJ2-2
CDR3 protein: CASSLGEGLGGELFF

V gene: TRBV9
J gene: TRBJ2-1
CDR3 protein: CASSQLLAANEQFF

V gene: TRBV15
J gene: TRBJ2-1
CDR3 protein: CATSRGPGPSYNEQFF

V gene: TRBV19
J gene: TRBJ1-5
CDR3 protein: CASSLALSNQPQHF

V gene: TRBV12-3/TRBV12-4
J gene: TRBJ2-1
CDR3 protein: CASSPRLAGLYNEQFF

V gene: TRBV4-3
J gene: TRBJ1-1
CDR3 protein: CASSQDDRGWTEAFF

V gene: TRBV29-1
J gene: TRBJ1-2
CDR3 protein: CSVGTGDYGYTF

V gene: TRBV12-3/TRBV12-4
J gene: TRBJ1-2
CDR3 protein: CASSYHDGRGYTF

V gene: TRBV6-5
J gene: TRBJ1-5
CDR3 protein: CASRGGDQPQHF

V gene: TRBV29-1
J gene: TRBJ1-1
CDR3 protein: CSVVVNTEAFF

V gene: TRBV12-3/TRBV12-4
J gene: TRBJ2-3
CDR3 protein: CASSFIPLPKHTQYF

V gene: TRBV7-2
J gene: TRBJ1-6
CDR3 protein: CASSPGGSYNSPLHF

V gene: TRBV6-1
J gene: TRBJ1-6
CDR3 protein: CASSDRKGVNSPLHF

V gene: TRBV5-6
J gene: TRBJ1-5
CDR3 protein: CASSGVGQPQHF

V gene: TRBV6-2/TRBV6-3
J gene: TRBJ1-5
CDR3 protein: CASSSPGQQNQPQHF

V gene: TRBV19
J gene: TRBJ2-7
CDR3 protein: CASSPTSATTYEQYF

V gene: TRBV24-1
J gene: TRBJ2-3
CDR3 protein: CATSDFEDTQYF

V gene: TRBV2
J gene: TRBJ2-5
CDR3 protein: CANGPGTTRETQYF

V gene: TRBV12-3/TRBV12-4
J gene: TRBJ2-5
CDR3 protein: CASHSSSGQETQYF

V gene: TRBV5-1
J gene: TRBJ2-2
CDR3 protein: CASSSLGGANTGELFF

V gene: TRBV9
J gene: TRBJ2-1
CDR3 protein: CASSSPGLNNEQFF

V gene: TRBV7-9
J gene: TRBJ1-4
CDR3 protein: CASSLEALEKLFF

V gene: TRBV24-1
J gene: TRBJ2-3
CDR3 protein: CATSDWGAGGGTDTQYF

V gene: TRBV7-6
J gene: TRBJ1-1
CDR3 protein: CASSLAPAANTEAFF

V gene: TRBV9
J gene: TRBJ2-3
CDR3 protein: CASSVVAGNTDTQYF

V gene: TRBV7-3
J gene: TRBJ2-6
CDR3 protein: CASSLGSLGANVLTF

V gene: TRBV4-3
J gene: TRBJ1-1
CDR3 protein: CASSQDWSNTEAFF

V gene: TRBV12-3/TRBV12-4
J gene: TRBJ2-2
CDR3 protein: CASLRGGGELFF

V gene: TRBV12-3/TRBV12-4
J gene: TRBJ2-1
CDR3 protein: CASSKGLSLYNEQSF

V gene: TRBV25-1
J gene: TRBJ2-1
CDR3 protein: CASSESGPSRYNEQFF

V gene: TRBV23-1
J gene: TRBJ1-4
CDR3 protein: CASSRNGHEKLFF

V gene: TRBV12-3/TRBV12-4
J gene: TRBJ1-3
CDR3 protein: CASSTKSGNTIYF

V gene: TRBV9
J gene: TRBJ2-5
CDR3 protein: CASSDQGAGWETQYF

V gene: TRBV12-5
J gene: TRBJ2-5
CDR3 protein: CASGLGQGVPQETQYF

V gene: TRBV24-1
J gene: TRBJ2-5
CDR3 protein: CATSPYKRLAGEETQYF

V gene: TRBV3-1
J gene: TRBJ2-4
CDR3 protein: CASSQAGLAKNIQYF

V gene: TRBV7-2
J gene: TRBJ1-1
CDR3 protein: CASSLGRGHTEAFF

V gene: TRBV7-9
J gene: TRBJ2-7
CDR3 protein: CASSLAGTSGPFDAYF

V gene: TRBV4-1
J gene: TRBJ2-1
CDR3 protein: CASSPGQGPNNEQFF